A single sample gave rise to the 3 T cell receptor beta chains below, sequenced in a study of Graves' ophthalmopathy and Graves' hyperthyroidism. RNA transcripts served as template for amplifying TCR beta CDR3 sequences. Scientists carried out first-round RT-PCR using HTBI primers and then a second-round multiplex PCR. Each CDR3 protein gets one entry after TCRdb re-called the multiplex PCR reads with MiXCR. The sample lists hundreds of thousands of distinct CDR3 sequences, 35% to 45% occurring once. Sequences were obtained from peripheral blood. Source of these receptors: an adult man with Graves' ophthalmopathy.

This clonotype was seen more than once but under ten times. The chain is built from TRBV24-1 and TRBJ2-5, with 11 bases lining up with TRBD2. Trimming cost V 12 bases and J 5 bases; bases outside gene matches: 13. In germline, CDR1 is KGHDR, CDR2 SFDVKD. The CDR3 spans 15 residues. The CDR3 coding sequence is TGTGCCCCCTCGCCAGTAGCGGGGGGGGGGGAGACCCAGTACTTC. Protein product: CAPSPVAGGGETQYF.

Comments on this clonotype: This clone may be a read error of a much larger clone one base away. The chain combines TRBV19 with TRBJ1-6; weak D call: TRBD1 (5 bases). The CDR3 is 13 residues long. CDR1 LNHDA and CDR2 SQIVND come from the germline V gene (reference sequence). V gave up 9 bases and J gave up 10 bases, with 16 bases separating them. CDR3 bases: TGTGCCAGCAAGAAGGCGGGGGACTCACCCCTCCACTTT. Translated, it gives CASKKAGDSPLHF.

In nucleotides, the CDR3 is TGTGCCTGGGACATCGGCAATCAGCCCCAGCATTTT. Translating gives CAWDIGNQPQHF. The genes are TRBV30 and TRBJ1-5; no firm D call. V was trimmed by 5 bases and J by 2 bases, leaving 7 bases between them. Germline CDR1 is GTSNPN and CDR2 is SVGIG (reference sequence). This CDR3 spans 12 amino acids.